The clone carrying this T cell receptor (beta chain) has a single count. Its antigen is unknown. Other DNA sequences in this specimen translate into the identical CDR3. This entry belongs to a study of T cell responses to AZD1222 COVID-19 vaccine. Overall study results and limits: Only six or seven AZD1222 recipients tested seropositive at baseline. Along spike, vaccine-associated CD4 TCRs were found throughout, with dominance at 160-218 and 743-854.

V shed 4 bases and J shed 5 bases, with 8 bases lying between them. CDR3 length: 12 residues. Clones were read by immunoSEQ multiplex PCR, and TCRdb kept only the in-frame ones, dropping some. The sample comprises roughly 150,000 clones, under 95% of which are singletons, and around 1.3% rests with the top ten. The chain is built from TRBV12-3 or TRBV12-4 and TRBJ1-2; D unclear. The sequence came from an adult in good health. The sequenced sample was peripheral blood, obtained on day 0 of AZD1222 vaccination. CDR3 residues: CASSSPIYGYTF. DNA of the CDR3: TGTGCCAGCAGTTCTCCCATATATGGCTACACCTTC.